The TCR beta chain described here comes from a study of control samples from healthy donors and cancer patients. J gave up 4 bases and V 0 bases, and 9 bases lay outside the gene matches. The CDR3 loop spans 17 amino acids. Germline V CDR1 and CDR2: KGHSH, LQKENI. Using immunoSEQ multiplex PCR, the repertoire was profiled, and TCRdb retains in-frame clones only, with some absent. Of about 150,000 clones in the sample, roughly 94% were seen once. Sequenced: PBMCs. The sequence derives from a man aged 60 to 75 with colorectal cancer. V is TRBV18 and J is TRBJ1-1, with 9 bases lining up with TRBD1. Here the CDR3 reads CASSPPKGTGLGTEAFF. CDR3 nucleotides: TGTGCCAGCTCACCACCGAAGGGGACAGGGCTCGGCACTGAAGCTTTCTTT.